A single sample is the source of the 5 T cell receptor beta chains below, sequenced in a study of T cell repertoires in cytomegalovirus infection. TCRdb reprocessed the reads with MiXCR, giving one entry per CDR3 protein. The sample records roughly 760,000 distinct CDR3 sequences, roughly 35% being singletons. Sequencing was performed on PBMCs. These receptor sequences come from a human donor in good health (CMV status not recorded). Some clones in this sample may be carry-over from other donors' samples.

This rearrangement joins TRBV6-2 or TRBV6-3 to TRBJ2-3; 9 positions agree with TRBD1. Germline-derived CDR1 and CDR2 are MNHEY and SVGEGT. CDR3 length equals 15 residues. With V trimmed by 6 bases and J by 2 bases, 6 bases remained unmatched. The CDR3: CASSQTGGFTDTQYF. The DNA for the CDR3 is TGTGCCAGCAGCCAGACAGGGGGGTTCACAGATACGCAGTATTTT.

This clonotype was observed a single time. The chain joins TRBV5-6 to TRBJ1-2; 10 nucleotides match TRBD1. V lost 0 bases and J lost 12; bases outside the gene matches: 8. Germline assignment: CDR1 SGHDT and CDR2 YYEEEE. This CDR3 region has 14 residues. The CDR3 reads CASSLGQGAARNTF. The DNA for the CDR3 is TGTGCCAGCAGCTTGGGACAGGGGGCGGCCCGTAACACCTTC.

This clonotype was seen only a few times. The chain carries TRBV6-6 and TRBJ1-1, with D perhaps matching TRBD1 (5 bases). CDR3 length equals 14 residues. CDR1 and CDR2 from the germline V gene are MNHNY and SVGAGI (reference sequence). Deletions cut 0 bases from V and 6 bases from J, with 11 bases between. Written as DNA, the CDR3 is TGTGCCAGCAGTTACTCCGGGGGTTCTGCTGAAGCTTTCTTT. Residues: CASSYSGGSAEAFF.

A few counts support this clonotype. This sequence joins TRBV4-2 and TRBJ2-7; D gene ambiguous. The CDR3 covers 14 residues. Trimming left V 4 bases short and J 7 bases short, with 17 bases between. Germline V gene data show CDR1 as LGHNA and CDR2 as YNFKEQ. CDR3 amino acids: CASSLRGSSTEQYF. The CDR3 region has the DNA TGTGCCAGCAGCCTACGTGGCAGCTCTACAGAGCAGTACTTC.

Turning to this clonotype: Compared with germline, one end of the junction differs, possibly owing to a read error. The rearrangement links TRBV4-1 to TRBJ2-5; TRBD1 or TRBD2 may be the D gene (5 bases each). Germline assignment: CDR1 MGHRA and CDR2 YSYEKL. The length of the CDR3 is 17 residues. The CDR3 sequence: CASRQGTDSMVGETQYF. The CDR3 nucleotides are TGCGCCAGCCGCCAAGGGACCGATAGTATGGTTGGAGAGACCCAGTACTTC.